Detailed here is one T cell receptor beta chain. The record originates from a study of long-term antiretroviral therapy in people with HIV. Survey level was the resolution at which the v3.0 immunoSEQ assay ran. Sequencing was performed with immunoSEQ multiplex PCR; in TCRdb, only in-frame clones are kept and a portion is missing. This sample yields about 6,000 clones, of which 60% to 80% are seen a single time; roughly a sixth belongs to the top ten. The V end lost 5 bases, the J end lost 4 bases, and 12 bases lay between the germline ends. This CDR3 contains 15 residues. The V gene's germline CDR1 is MNHEY and CDR2 SMNVEV (reference sequence).

The TCR comes from a man in his forties or fifties with HIV. The chain carries TRBV27 and TRBJ2-6; D could derive from TRBD1 or TRBD2 (5 bases each). Source: unsorted PBMCs, taken 0.5 years before starting antiretroviral therapy. The CDR3 region has the DNA TGTGCCAGCAGTCCGAGGGGCACCGGGGCCAACGTCCTGACTTTC. It yields the protein CASSPRGTGANVLTF.